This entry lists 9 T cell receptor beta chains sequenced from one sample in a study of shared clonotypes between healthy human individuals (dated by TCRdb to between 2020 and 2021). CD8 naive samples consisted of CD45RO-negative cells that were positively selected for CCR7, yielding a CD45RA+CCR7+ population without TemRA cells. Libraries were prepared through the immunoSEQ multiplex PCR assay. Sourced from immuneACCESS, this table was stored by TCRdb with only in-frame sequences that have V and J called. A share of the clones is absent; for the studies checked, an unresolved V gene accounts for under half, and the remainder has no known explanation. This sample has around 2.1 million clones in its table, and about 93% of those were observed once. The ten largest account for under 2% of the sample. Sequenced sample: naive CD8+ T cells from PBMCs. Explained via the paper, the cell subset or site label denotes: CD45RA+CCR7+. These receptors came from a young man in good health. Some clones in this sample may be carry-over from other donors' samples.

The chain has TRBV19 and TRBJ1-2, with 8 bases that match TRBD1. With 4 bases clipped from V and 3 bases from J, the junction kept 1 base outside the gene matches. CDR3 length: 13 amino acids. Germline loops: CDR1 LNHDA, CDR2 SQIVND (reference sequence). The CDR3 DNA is TGTGCCAGTAGTACACAGGGGGACTATGGCTACACCTTC. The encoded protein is CASSTQGDYGYTF.

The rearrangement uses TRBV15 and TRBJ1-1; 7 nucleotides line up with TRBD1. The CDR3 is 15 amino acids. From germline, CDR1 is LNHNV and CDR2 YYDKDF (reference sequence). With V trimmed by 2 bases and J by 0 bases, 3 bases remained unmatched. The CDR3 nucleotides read TGTGCCACCAGCAGATCCGGGACAGTGAACACTGAAGCTTTCTTT. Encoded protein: CATSRSGTVNTEAFF.

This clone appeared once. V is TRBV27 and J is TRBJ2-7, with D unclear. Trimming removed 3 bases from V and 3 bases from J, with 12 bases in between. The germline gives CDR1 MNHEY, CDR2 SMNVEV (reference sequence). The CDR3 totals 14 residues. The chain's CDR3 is CASSFTGNFYEQYF. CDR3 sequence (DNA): TGTGCCAGCAGTTTTACGGGTAACTTCTACGAGCAGTACTTC.

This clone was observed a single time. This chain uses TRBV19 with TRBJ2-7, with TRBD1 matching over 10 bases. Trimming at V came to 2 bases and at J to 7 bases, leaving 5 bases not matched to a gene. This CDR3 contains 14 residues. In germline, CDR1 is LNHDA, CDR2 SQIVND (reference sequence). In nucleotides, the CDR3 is TGTGCCAGTAGTATACGGGACAGGGGCCTGGAGCAGTACTTC. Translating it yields CASSIRDRGLEQYF.

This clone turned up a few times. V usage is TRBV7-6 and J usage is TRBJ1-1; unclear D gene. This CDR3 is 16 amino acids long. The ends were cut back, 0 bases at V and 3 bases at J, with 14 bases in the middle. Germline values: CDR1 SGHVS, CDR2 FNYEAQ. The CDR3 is CASSLARGSGDTEAFF. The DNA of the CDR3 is TGTGCCAGCAGCTTAGCCAGAGGGAGTGGAGACACTGAAGCTTTCTTT.

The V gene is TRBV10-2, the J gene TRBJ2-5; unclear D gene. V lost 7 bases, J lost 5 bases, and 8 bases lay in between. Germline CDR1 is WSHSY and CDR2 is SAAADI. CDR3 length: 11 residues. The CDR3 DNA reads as TGCGCCAGCACCTCGGGTGAGACCCAGTACTTC. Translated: CASTSGETQYF.

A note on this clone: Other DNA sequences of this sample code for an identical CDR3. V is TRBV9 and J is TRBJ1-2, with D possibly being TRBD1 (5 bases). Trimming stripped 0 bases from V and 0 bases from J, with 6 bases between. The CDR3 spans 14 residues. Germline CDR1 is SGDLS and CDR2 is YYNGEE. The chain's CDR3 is CASSVAGPNYGYTF. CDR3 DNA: TGTGCCAGCAGCGTAGCGGGGCCTAACTATGGCTACACCTTC.

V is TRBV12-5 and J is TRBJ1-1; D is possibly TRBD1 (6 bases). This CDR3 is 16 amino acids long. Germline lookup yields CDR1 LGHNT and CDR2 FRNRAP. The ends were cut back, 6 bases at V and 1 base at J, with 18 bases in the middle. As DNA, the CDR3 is TGTGCTAGTGGCGGAGTTAACAGGGCGGGGAACACTGAAGCTTTCTTT. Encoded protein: CASGGVNRAGNTEAFF.

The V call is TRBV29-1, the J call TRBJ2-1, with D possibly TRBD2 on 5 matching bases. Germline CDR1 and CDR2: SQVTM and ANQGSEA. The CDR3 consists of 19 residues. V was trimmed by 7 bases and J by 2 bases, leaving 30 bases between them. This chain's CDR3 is CSAVGSPWSGIGPYNEQFF. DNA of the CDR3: TGCAGCGCTGTGGGCTCCCCGTGGTCCGGGATAGGGCCCTACAATGAGCAGTTCTTC.